This T cell receptor beta chain stems from a study of siplizumab effects on memory and regulatory T cells. Study-wide findings and caveats: Mappable alloreactive CD4+ clones came from Treg cells about 65% of the time on average with siplizumab, against approximately 26% in controls. Siplizumab significantly decreased alloreactive sequences from unstimulated CD4+ memory cells.

Points on this clone: What it binds is unknown.

The length of the CDR3 is 14 residues. Germline-derived CDR1 and CDR2 are SEHNR and FQNEAQ (reference sequence). The V gene lost 5 bases and the J gene lost 0 bases, with 8 bases spanning the gap. Clones were sequenced by immunoSEQ multiplex PCR, and TCRdb holds only the in-frame ones, with some missing. The table has around 120,000 clones, about 95% seen once. Input material: non-Treg CD4+ T cells sorted from blood. This receptor was obtained from a human donor in good health. The J gene is TRBJ1-3, the V gene TRBV7-9, with D hard to call. The CDR3 DNA reads as TGTGCCAGCAGCCGTACTAACTCTGGAAACACCATATATTTT. Translating gives CASSRTNSGNTIYF.